This T cell receptor (beta chain) was obtained from a study of monozygotic twins with inflammatory bowel disease. A word on this clonotype: The antigen is unknown.

Per-sample cDNA came from eight separate reactions. From the 5' RACE reads, TCRdb lists one entry per CDR3 protein and no DNA. Recorded for this sample: 140,000 to 150,000 distinct CDR3 sequences. The V gene's germline CDR1 is SQVTM and CDR2 ANQGSEA. The CDR3 is 11 residues long. Study conclusions and caveats: Extra variability in the repertoires of patients may have come from differing immunosuppressive treatments.

The rearrangement uses TRBV29-1 and TRBJ2-7; with no DNA, the TCRdb D assignment of TRBD1 cannot be verified. Input material: blood. The source of this sequence is a human donor with ulcerative colitis or Crohn's disease, or a healthy co-twin of an affected twin (not recorded which). CDR3: CSARQGTEQYF.